This T cell receptor beta chain was sequenced for a study of blood T cell repertoires in COVID-19. Sequencing was performed with immunoSEQ multiplex PCR; in TCRdb, only in-frame clones are kept and a portion is missing. The sample comprises roughly 180,000 clones, 81% of which are singletons, and roughly 5% rests with the top ten. The germline gives CDR1 LGHNA, CDR2 YNFKEQ. The CDR3 has 18 residues. V gave up 0 bases and J gave up 1 base; unmatched junction bases: 9. This receptor was identified in a woman aged 40 to 50 with acute COVID-19. The chain uses TRBV4-2 and TRBJ2-1, with TRBD2 matching 7 bases. Material for sequencing was PBMCs or T cells enriched from blood (not recorded which). CDR3 protein: CASSQDPGGSWSYNEQFF. In nucleotides, the CDR3 is TGTGCCAGCAGCCAAGATCCGGGCGGGAGCTGGTCCTACAATGAGCAGTTCTTC.